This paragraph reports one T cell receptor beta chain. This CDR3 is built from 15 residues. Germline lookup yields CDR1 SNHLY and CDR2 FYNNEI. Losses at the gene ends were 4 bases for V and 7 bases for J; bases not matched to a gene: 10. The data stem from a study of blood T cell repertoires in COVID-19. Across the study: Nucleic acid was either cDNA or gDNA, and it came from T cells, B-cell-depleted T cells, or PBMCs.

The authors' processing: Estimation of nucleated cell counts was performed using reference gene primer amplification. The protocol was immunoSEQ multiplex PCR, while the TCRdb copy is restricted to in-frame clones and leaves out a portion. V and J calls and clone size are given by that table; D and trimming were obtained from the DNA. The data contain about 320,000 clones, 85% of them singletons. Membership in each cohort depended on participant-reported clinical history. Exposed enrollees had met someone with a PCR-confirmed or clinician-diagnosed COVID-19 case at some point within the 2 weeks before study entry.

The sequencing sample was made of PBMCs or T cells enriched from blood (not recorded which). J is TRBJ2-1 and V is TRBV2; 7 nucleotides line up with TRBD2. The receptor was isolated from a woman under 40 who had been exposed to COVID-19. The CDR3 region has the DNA TGTGCCAGCAGTGTATTGCGCGGGAGTATAAATGAGCAGTTCTTC. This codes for CASSVLRGSINEQFF.